Listed below are T cell receptor beta chains from one sample, sequenced in a study of identical twins. MiXCR, run by TCRdb on the 5' RACE reads, gives a single entry per CDR3 protein. The profile shows about 1.7 million distinct CDR3 sequences, around 33% of them singletons. Material for sequencing was cord blood. These receptors all stem from a newborn girl in good health. CDR3s include the opening cysteine and the closing phenylalanine or tryptophan. Fields, in order: clone size, V gene, D gene, J gene, CDR3 DNA, CDR3 protein. The D gene is left open where the match is weak. The size field is filled for only some rows; it gives once, few, many or a size class.

few	TRBV29-1	TRBD1	TRBJ1-1	TGCAGCGTTGAAAGGGGACAGGGGAACACTGAAGCTTTCTTT	CSVERGQGNTEAFF
-	TRBV29-1	TRBD2	TRBJ2-1	TGCAGCGTTCCCTCCTTTGGTAGCGGGAGTCGCAATGAGCAGTTCTTC	CSVPSFGSGSRNEQFF
-	TRBV29-1	TRBD1	TRBJ2-7	TGCAGCGTTGTACGGGGACAGGGTCTACGGTACGAGCAGTACTTC	CSVVRGQGLRYEQYF
once	TRBV2	TRBD1	TRBJ1-1	TGTGCCAGCAGTGAAGCGCGAGGGGGCACTGAAACTTTCTTT	CASSEARGGTETFF
-	TRBV25-1	-	TRBJ1-6	TGTGCCAGCAAGGGACCTCCGGAAAATTCACCCCTCCACTTT	CASKGPPENSPLHF
-	TRBV23-1	TRBD1	TRBJ2-3	TGCGCCAGCAGTCAGGGTGGACAGGGGGGCCCCACTAAACGCACAGATACGCAGTATTTT	CASSQGGQGGPTKRTDTQYF
-	TRBV2	-	TRBJ1-5	TGTGCCAGCAGTGACCGACGGAATCCCAATCAGCCCCAGCATTTT	CASSDRRNPNQPQHF
-	TRBV28	-	TRBJ1-1	TGTGCCAGCAGTTTATCAACCCCCTCAGGAGTTGCTGCTTTCTTT	CASSLSTPSGVAAFF
-	TRBV7-8	-	TRBJ1-2	TGTGCCAGCAGCTCACAAAGACACGCCGATGGCTACACCTTC	CASSSQRHADGYTF
few	TRBV11-2	-	TRBJ2-3	TGTGCCAGCAGCTTAGCCGGTACTAGAGGAGATACGCAGTATTTT	CASSLAGTRGDTQYF
few	TRBV6-5	-	TRBJ2-7	TGTGCCAGCAGGATGTCTGGGGGGCCCTACGAGCAGTACTTC	CASRMSGGPYEQYF
few	TRBV6-1	-	TRBJ2-3	TGTGCCACCACGGGCGGGGCCCCAGATACGCAGTATTTT	CATTGGAPDTQYF
few	TRBV20-1	-	TRBJ2-4	TGCAGTGCTAGAGACCCAGCGGGAGCCAAAAACATTCAGTACTTC	CSARDPAGAKNIQYF
few	TRBV20-1	TRBD2	TRBJ2-5	TGCAGTGCTAGATTGGGACTAGCGCTCCCTCAAGAGACCCAGTACTTC	CSARLGLALPQETQYF
-	TRBV4-1	-	TRBJ2-3	TGCGCCAGCAGCCAAGTAGCCGCGGATACGCGGTATTTT	CASSQVAADTRYF
once	TRBV15	-	TRBJ2-1	TGTGCCACCAGCAGAGATGCCACGCGGGGGCACAATGAGCAGTTCTTC	CATSRDATRGHNEQFF
-	TRBV20-1	TRBD2	TRBJ2-1	TGCAGTGCTCCCCCTAGCGGGGGTACCTACGAGCAGTTCTTC	CSAPPSGGTYEQFF
-	TRBV20-1	TRBD2	TRBJ2-3	TGCAGTGCTAGTTCCAGCGGGGTAACAGATACGCAGTATTTT	CSASSSGVTDTQYF
-	TRBV15	-	TRBJ1-1	TGTGCCACCAGCAGAGATCGGCGGGGTTACGTTAACACTGAAGCTTTCTTT	CATSRDRRGYVNTEAFF
-	TRBV20-1	TRBD2	TRBJ2-3	TGCAGTGCTAGTTTGGGGGGGACTACCCAAACAGATACGCAGTATTTT	CSASLGGTTQTDTQYF
few	TRBV27	-	TRBJ2-1	TGTGCCAGCAGTTTAACTAGATGGGATGAGCAGTTCTTC	CASSLTRWDEQFF
-	TRBV19	-	TRBJ1-5	TGTGCCAGTAGTCTTTTCAGGGAACAGCCCCAGCATTTT	CASSLFREQPQHF
once	TRBV28	-	TRBJ2-7	TGTGCCAGCAGTTTAAGGTCCGAGCGCTCCTACGAGCAGTACTTC	CASSLRSERSYEQYF
-	TRBV20-1	-	TRBJ2-5	TGCAGTGCTAGATATTTACCGAGGGAGACCCAGTACTTC	CSARYLPRETQYF
-	TRBV3-1	TRBD2	TRBJ2-1	TGTGCCAGCAGCCCACATAGCGGGGGCGGCTACAATGAGCAGTTCTTC	CASSPHSGGGYNEQFF
-	TRBV12-3/TRBV12-4	TRBD1	TRBJ1-1	TGTGCCAGCAGTTTCCGACCCAGGGGGTTGACTGAAGCTTTCTTT	CASSFRPRGLTEAFF
few	TRBV4-2	TRBD1	TRBJ2-7	TGTGCCAGCAGCCAAGATAATGGACAGGGGTACGAGCAGTACTTC	CASSQDNGQGYEQYF
-	TRBV2	TRBD2	TRBJ2-1	TGTGCCAGCAGTGAAGCGGCTAGCGGGGGGGATAATGAGCAGTTCTTC	CASSEAASGGDNEQFF
-	TRBV5-1	-	TRBJ2-4	TGCGCCAGCAGCTTTTCGGTAGCAGGTCTAGCCAAAAACATTCAGTACTTC	CASSFSVAGLAKNIQYF
-	TRBV15	-	TRBJ2-5	TGTGCCACCAGCAAAAACAAGGAAGGGTTCAATGAGCAGTACTTC	CATSKNKEGFNEQYF
few	TRBV20-1	-	TRBJ2-5	TGCAGTGCTGCTGACCGGGGGGCACAAGAGACCCAGTACTTC	CSAADRGAQETQYF
many	TRBV20-1	-	TRBJ2-7	TGCAGTGCTAGTCTCCGGGGCTCCTACGAGCAGTACTTC	CSASLRGSYEQYF
few	TRBV7-9	-	TRBJ2-4	TGTGCCAGCAGCTTAGTGTTGGGCAGGGGAAATCAGTACTTC	CASSLVLGRGNQYF
-	TRBV6-2/TRBV6-3	TRBD1	TRBJ2-7	TGTGCCAGCAGTTCAACTCCGGGACAGGGGCTCAATGAGCAGTACTTC	CASSSTPGQGLNEQYF
-	TRBV4-1	-	TRBJ2-1	TGCGCCAGCAGCCATCCTAGGACTCAACTGGGGGAATACAATGAGCAGTTCTTC	CASSHPRTQLGEYNEQFF
-	TRBV3-1	-	TRBJ1-6	TGTGCCAGCAGCCAAGATTGGGGGGGCTATAATTCACCCCTCCACTTT	CASSQDWGGYNSPLHF
-	TRBV7-8	TRBD2	TRBJ2-2	TGTGCCAGCAGCGTGATCGTAGCGGGGTCCGGGGAGCTGTTTTTT	CASSVIVAGSGELFF
few	TRBV5-1	TRBD2	TRBJ2-3	TGCGCCAGCAGCTTGGCCTTACTAGCGGGGGGGCCTATTGTGACAGATACGCAGTATTTT	CASSLALLAGGPIVTDTQYF
-	TRBV12-3/TRBV12-4	-	TRBJ2-1	TGTGCCAGCAGTTCCCGAAAGAGCGCCTACAATGAGCAGTTCTTC	CASSSRKSAYNEQFF
few	TRBV12-3/TRBV12-4	TRBD1	TRBJ2-1	TGTGCCAGCAGTTTGAGGGGACAGGGGCGAACCTACAATGAGCAGTTCTTC	CASSLRGQGRTYNEQFF
-	TRBV4-1	-	TRBJ1-5	TGCGCCAGCAGCCAAGGGCTAGCAGGGCATCAGCCCCAGCATTTT	CASSQGLAGHQPQHF
-	TRBV18	-	TRBJ1-2	TGTGCCAGCTCACCACGACCGACGGTGGACTATGGCTACACCTTC	CASSPRPTVDYGYTF
few	TRBV10-3	TRBD1	TRBJ2-3	TGTGCCATCAGTGAGTCGGCAGGGGGTGTGACAGATACGCAGTATTTT	CAISESAGGVTDTQYF
-	TRBV6-1	TRBD1	TRBJ1-2	TGTGCCAGCAATAAGTGGACAGGGGACTATGGCTACACCTTC	CASNKWTGDYGYTF
few	TRBV2	-	TRBJ2-1	TGTGCCAGCAGTGAAATGACGACCTCAGAGCAGTTCTTC	CASSEMTTSEQFF
-	TRBV15	-	TRBJ2-7	TGTGCCACCAGCAGGGAGCCGGGACTCGATTACGAGCAGTACTTC	CATSREPGLDYEQYF
-	TRBV10-3	TRBD2	TRBJ2-5	TGTGCCATCAGTGAGCGTAGCGGGGGAGAGACCCAGTACTTC	CAISERSGGETQYF
few	TRBV20-1	-	TRBJ2-2	TGCAGTGCTTCACCTCCGGACAGATACACCGGGGAGCTGTTTTTT	CSASPPDRYTGELFF
-	TRBV18	TRBD2	TRBJ2-1	TGTGCCAGCTCACCGCGGGAGTCCTACAATGAGCAGTTCTTC	CASSPRESYNEQFF
-	TRBV6-6	-	TRBJ1-1	TGTGCCCTTCTAGGGAGGACTGAAGCTTTCTTT	CALLGRTEAFF
-	TRBV3-1	TRBD1	TRBJ1-1	TGTGCCAGCAGCAAGATGGGACAGCGAAGGAACACTGAAGCTTTCTTT	CASSKMGQRRNTEAFF
-	TRBV12-3/TRBV12-4	-	TRBJ2-5	TGTGCCAGCAAAAGGAACGGGAAAGAGACCCAGTACTTC	CASKRNGKETQYF